This TCR beta chain was retrieved from a study of lymphopenia after photon versus proton radiotherapy. Regarding the study as a whole: A bigger post-nadir fall in TCR diversity correlated inversely with survival time in deceased patients. Relative stability marked proton patients; photon patients lost diversity and naive cells.

As concerns this clone: Its specificity is unknown.

Sequenced by immunoSEQ multiplex PCR; TCRdb stores in-frame clones only, minus some. Of approximately 70,000 clones listed, 87% are singletons. The CDR3 extends over 15 amino acids. Germline V gene sequence: CDR1 SGHAT, CDR2 FQNNGV. The V end lost 6 bases, the J end lost 3 bases, and 17 bases lay between the germline ends. The TCR comes from a man aged 80 or over with esophageal cancer. The rearrangement uses TRBV11-2 and TRBJ1-2; D ambiguous. This specimen consisted of peripheral blood, obtained from a patient treated with proton-based radiotherapy. The CDR3 DNA reads TGTGCCAGCAGGTCCCAATACCGGAGACACTATGGCTACACCTTC. This gives the protein CASRSQYRRHYGYTF.